Included here is one T cell receptor (beta chain) sequence, with context. Its cognate antigen has yet to be identified. The sample holds no much larger clone one base away, and base qualities are not on file. Collaborating institutions collected whole blood in K2EDTA tubes following their own protocols. Collaborator samples were shipped for TCRbeta analysis as frozen whole blood, isolated PBMCs, or DNA extracted from either sample type. The immunoSEQ Assay, a bias-controlled multiplex PCR, was used to amplify TCRbeta CDR3 regions from genomic DNA. As for the authors' bioinformatics: Nucleated cell counts per sample were estimated from amplification of reference gene primers within the assay. Sequence reads were collapsed and filtered to measure the absolute abundance of every unique TCRbeta CDR3 rearrangement. For each sample, productive Simpson clonality was calculated as the square root of Simpson's diversity index across productive rearrangements. TCRdb took over this immuneACCESS table, retaining in-frame rearrangements with V and J assigned. Such tables are incomplete; in checked studies, under half of the missing clones stem from an unresolved V gene, and the remainder is unexplained. The V and J calls and clone size were taken over from that table, and D and trimming were inferred from the DNA. In this sample the table shows more than 95,000 clones, roughly nine tenths of which occur a single time. The ten top clones hold roughly 6% of the sample.

This specimen comes from a study of blood T cell repertoires in COVID-19 (dated by TCRdb to the early 2020s). In terms of the full investigation: Samples from collaborators originated in the United States, Italy and Spain and spanned both the acute and convalescent phases of COVID-19. Where available, HLA class I and class II types were taken from metadata supplied by the sample provider and were not determined by assay-based typing. The dataset comprised deeply sampled blood TCRbeta repertoires from subjects exposed to, actively infected with, or recovered from COVID-19. The material from the prospective study consisted of cDNA or gDNA derived from T cells, B-cell-depleted T cells, or PBMCs. Sample metadata almost always included a de-identified subject ID, COVID-19 status, age in years and sex. The samples were drawn from two sources: the first 160 participants of the ongoing ImmuneRACE study, and 1,254 subjects contributed by 6 global collaborators. The repertoires were released in a freely available public database meant as a resource for research on the immune response to SARS-CoV-2.

Study-wide conclusions, independent of this receptor: How much clinical and demographic metadata was included differed by source and by participant, and the metadata was provided uncurated.

Between the V and J ends, shortened by 5 bases and 0 bases respectively, the junction contains 11 bases. The CDR3 goes from the cysteine to the phenylalanine over 15 residues. This entry keeps only the CDR3 DNA: 45 bases, framed from base 1. The CDR1 and CDR2 encoded by the germline V gene (reference sequence) are LNHDA and SQIVND. Sequenced sample: peripheral blood. The chain is assembled from TRBV19 and TRBJ2-1; TRBD1 is a weak D gene call, 5 bases matching. The source is a human donor in a cohort sampled during active COVID-19. The CDR3 amino acid sequence is: CASSWTPSSYNEQFF. Read as DNA, the sequence is TGTGCCAGTAGTTGGACACCGAGCTCCTACAATGAGCAGTTCTTC.